This T cell receptor (beta chain) is from a study of naive and memory T cell subsets. Regarding the study as a whole: Gini index rose across naive, CM, EM and EMRA in CD4 and CD8. Possibly reflecting memory cells re-expressing CD45RA, a few larger clonotypes occurred in naive repertoires, especially CD8.

An equimolar mix of two oligonucleotides served as the beta constant-region primer for TRBC1 and TRBC2. The ligated cDNA underwent four PCR rounds using SP2 and nested alpha and beta constant-region primers. TCRdb used MiXCR to reprocess the UMI-ligation and nested PCR reads, holding one entry per CDR3 protein. There are 80,000 to 95,000 distinct CDR3 sequences in the sample; about 10% occur only once, and 1.2% lies in the top ten. The table lists this clonotype with many counts. Its antigen remains unidentified. The germline V gene encodes CDR1 SGHAT and CDR2 FQNNGV. This CDR3 comprises 16 residues. V was pared by 2 bases and J by 2 bases, with 15 bases between.

Sequencing was done on a sample of naive CD8+ T cells from blood. This TCR was recovered from a human donor in good health. The V call is TRBV11-2, the J call TRBJ1-1; D perhaps matches TRBD1 (5 bases). The CDR3 protein is CASSLRTRGANTEAFF. CDR3 bases: TGTGCCAGCAGCTTAAGGACAAGGGGAGCCAACACTGAAGCTTTCTTT.